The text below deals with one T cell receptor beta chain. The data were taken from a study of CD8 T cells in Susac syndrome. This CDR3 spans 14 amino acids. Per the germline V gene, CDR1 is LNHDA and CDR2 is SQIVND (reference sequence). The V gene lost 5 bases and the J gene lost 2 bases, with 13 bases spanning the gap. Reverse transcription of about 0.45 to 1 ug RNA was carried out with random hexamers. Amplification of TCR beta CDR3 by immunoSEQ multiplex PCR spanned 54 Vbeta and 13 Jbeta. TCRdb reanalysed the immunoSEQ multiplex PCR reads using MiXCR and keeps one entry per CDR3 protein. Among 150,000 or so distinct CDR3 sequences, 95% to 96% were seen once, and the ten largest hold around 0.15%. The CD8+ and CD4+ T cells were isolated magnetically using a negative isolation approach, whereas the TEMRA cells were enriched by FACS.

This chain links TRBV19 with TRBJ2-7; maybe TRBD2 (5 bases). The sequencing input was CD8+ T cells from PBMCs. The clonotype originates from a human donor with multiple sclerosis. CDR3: CASSAAGVAYEQYF. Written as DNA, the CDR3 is TGTGCCAGTAGTGCCGCGGGTGTGGCCTACGAGCAGTACTTC.